This passage covers 10 T cell receptor beta chains from one sample sequenced in a study of identical twins. Using its own MiXCR run on the 5' RACE reads, TCRdb lists one record per CDR3 protein. This table holds about 890,000 distinct CDR3 sequences, 12% found once. This sample also appeared in a second study, on yellow fever vaccine responses in identical twins.

The specimen was PBMCs. The receptors derive from a woman aged 18-29 years in good health.

This chain connects TRBV28 to TRBJ2-6; 7 bases align to TRBD1. The CDR3 loop spans 16 amino acids. The junction had 6 bases not matched to a gene; V was cut back by 5 bases and J by 2 bases. CDR1 is MDHEN, CDR2 SYDVKM, per germline. Here the CDR3 DNA reads TGTGCCAGCAGTACCCGAGGGGGCCCTGGGGCCAACGTCCTGACTTTC. This translates into CASSTRGGPGANVLTF.

This clonotype was counted between two and nine times. J is TRBJ2-7 and V is TRBV18; no firm D call. CDR3 length: 14 residues. Trimming stripped 2 bases from V and 2 bases from J, with 10 bases between. Germline CDR1 KGHSH, CDR2 LQKENI. The CDR3 region is CASSPTRPPYEQYF. The CDR3 DNA is TGTGCCAGCTCACCAACGAGGCCTCCCTACGAGCAGTACTTC. Filled out from reference TRBV18 and TRBJ2-7, the complete variable domain reads NAGVMQNPRHLVRRRGQEARLRCSPMKGHSHVYWYRQLPEEGLKFMVYLQKENIIDESGMPKERFSAEFPKEGPSILRIQQVVRGDSAAYFCASSPTRPPYEQYFGPGTRLTVT.

This clonotype showed up just a few times. The chain recombines TRBV10-3 with TRBJ2-3; D is uncertain. Trimming took 11 bases from V and 5 from J, leaving 14 bases between them. Germline assignment: CDR1 ENHRY and CDR2 SYGVKD. The CDR3 extends over 12 amino acids. The CDR3 bases are TGTGCCCTCCAACCTAGTCGAGATACGCAGTATTTT. Its protein product is CALQPSRDTQYF.

This clonotype was observed a handful of times. The chain carries TRBV3-1 and TRBJ1-2; D ambiguous. CDR1 and CDR2 (germline): LGHDT, YNNKEL (reference sequence). The length of the CDR3 is 12 residues. Trimming cost V 0 bases and J 3 bases, with 2 bases left between them. The CDR3 loop is CASSQEDYGYTF. DNA for the CDR3: TGTGCCAGCAGCCAAGAGGACTATGGCTACACCTTC.

This clonotype was seen a handful of times. The rearrangement joins TRBV6-1 to TRBJ2-7; 7 bases fit TRBD2. The CDR3 has 15 amino acids. Germline CDR1 MNHNS, CDR2 SASEGT. Trimming took 6 bases from V and 0 from J; bases not matched to a gene: 8. CDR3 nucleotides: TGTGCCAGCAGAGCGGGCGGGGGTTACTCCTACGAGCAGTACTTC. Protein product: CASRAGGGYSYEQYF.

The chain couples TRBV7-8 to TRBJ2-2; D call uncertain. CDR1 is SGHVS, CDR2 FQNEAQ, per germline. Trimming shortened V by 1 base and J by 7 bases, and 7 bases separated the two germline ends. This CDR3 has 13 residues. The CDR3 reads CASSLVGNGELFF. The CDR3 bases are TGTGCCAGCAGCTTAGTCGGTAACGGGGAGCTGTTTTTT.

This clonotype was seen more than once but under ten times. The rearrangement joins TRBV27 to TRBJ2-4, with 15 positions matching TRBD2. This CDR3 region has 19 residues. Germline-derived CDR1 and CDR2 are MNHEY and SMNVEV (reference sequence). The trim removed 2 bases at V and 2 bases at J, leaving 7 bases unmatched. As DNA, the CDR3 is TGTGCCAGCAGTTTACGAGGACTAGCGGGAGGGCGGTCCAAAAACATTCAGTACTTC. As protein: CASSLRGLAGGRSKNIQYF.

This rearrangement joins TRBV7-9 to TRBJ2-3; tentative D call: TRBD2 (6 bases). The CDR3 contains 16 residues. From germline, CDR1 is SEHNR and CDR2 FQNEAQ (reference sequence). The V end lost 4 bases, the J end lost 3 bases, and 17 bases lay between the germline ends. The CDR3 here is CASSYLGLGGTDTQYF. In DNA, the CDR3 is TGTGCCAGCAGCTACCTAGGGCTCGGGGGAACAGATACGCAGTATTTT.

This clonotype occurred a few times. The chain uses TRBV6-6 and TRBJ2-1, with D unresolved. The CDR3 has 13 residues. CDR1 and CDR2 from the germline V gene are MNHNY and SVGAGI (reference sequence). Trimming took 2 bases from V and 6 from J, leaving 8 bases between them. CDR3: CASSYILGNEQFF. For the CDR3, the DNA is TGTGCCAGCAGTTACATTTTGGGCAATGAGCAGTTCTTC.

This clonotype occurred a few times. This rearrangement joins TRBV6-2 or TRBV6-3 to TRBJ2-1; D may be TRBD2 (6 bases). This CDR3 region has 15 residues. Germline loops: CDR1 MNHEY, CDR2 SVGEGT. Trimming removed 1 base at V and 4 bases at J, with 11 bases between. The CDR3 here is CASSYWGDFYNEQFF. The CDR3 nucleotides are TGTGCCAGCAGTTACTGGGGGGACTTTTACAATGAGCAGTTCTTC.